This T cell receptor (beta chain) derives from a study of blood T cell repertoires in COVID-19. Study as a whole: Donors in the United States, Italy and Spain gave samples during acute or convalescent COVID-19. PBMCs, B-cell-depleted T cells, or T cells provided the cDNA or gDNA that made up the material.

The CDR3 extends over 16 amino acids. V lost 0 bases and J 0 bases, leaving 9 bases between the germline ends. The V gene's germline CDR1 is SGHRS and CDR2 YFSETQ. Repertoires were generated with immunoSEQ multiplex PCR, while TCRdb's copy carries only in-frame clones and drops some. This table has 75,000 to 85,000 clones, approximately 81% appearing once. Sequencing input: peripheral blood. This clonotype was sampled from a man in his 60s with COVID-19, enrolled during active disease. V and J are TRBV5-1 and TRBJ1-4; D remains ambiguous. The CDR3 protein is CASSLGVTATNEKLFF. DNA for the CDR3: TGCGCCAGCAGCTTGGGTGTCACAGCAACTAATGAAAAACTGTTTTTT.